These T cell receptor beta chains were read from a single sample in a study of shared clonotypes between healthy human individuals. Profiled with immunoSEQ multiplex PCR; TCRdb holds only in-frame clones, not every one. The table lists 1.4 million or so clones, about 98.5% of them singletons. Sequences were obtained from naive CD4+ T cells sorted from blood. These receptor sequences come from a man under 40 in good health. The CDR3 runs from the conserved cysteine through the conserved F or W. The D gene is left open where the match is weak. Where a row states a size, it is once, few, many or the class of an expanded clone; other rows omit it.

d_call: NA
v_call: TRBV5-4
j_call: TRBJ2-7
clone_size: NA
cdr3_length: 12
cdr3_aa: CASSLDSSEQYF
cdr3_nt: TGTGCCAGCAGCTTGGACAGTTCCGAGCAGTACTTC

d_call: NA
v_call: TRBV7-2
j_call: TRBJ2-1
clone_size: NA
cdr3_length: 14
cdr3_aa: CASTKLVSYNEQFF
cdr3_nt: TGTGCCAGCACCAAACTAGTATCCTACAATGAGCAGTTCTTC

d_call: NA
v_call: TRBV10-3
j_call: TRBJ2-7
clone_size: once
cdr3_length: 13
cdr3_aa: CAISECMWCEQYF
cdr3_nt: TGTGCCATCAGTGAGTGTATGTGGTGCGAGCAGTACTTC

d_call: NA
v_call: TRBV9
j_call: TRBJ2-7
clone_size: NA
cdr3_length: 17
cdr3_aa: CASSVEAGPERGNEQYF
cdr3_nt: TGTGCCAGCAGCGTAGAAGCGGGGCCAGAGAGGGGGAACGAGCAGTACTTC

d_call: NA
v_call: TRBV7-2
j_call: TRBJ2-1
clone_size: NA
cdr3_length: 16
cdr3_aa: CASSFPRGHGRNEQFF
cdr3_nt: TGTGCCAGCAGCTTCCCCCGGGGACACGGACGGAATGAGCAGTTCTTC

d_call: TRBD1
v_call: TRBV30
j_call: TRBJ1-1
clone_size: NA
cdr3_length: 13
cdr3_aa: CAWRDGQGNEAFF
cdr3_nt: TGTGCCTGGAGGGATGGACAGGGAAATGAAGCTTTCTTT

d_call: NA
v_call: TRBV5-1
j_call: TRBJ2-1
clone_size: NA
cdr3_length: 15
cdr3_aa: CASSLGTASYNEQFF
cdr3_nt: TGCGCCAGCAGCTTGGGAACAGCTTCCTACAATGAGCAGTTCTTC

d_call: NA
v_call: TRBV9
j_call: TRBJ2-2
clone_size: NA
cdr3_length: 14
cdr3_aa: CASSVPRDTGELFF
cdr3_nt: TGTGCCAGCAGCGTACCTCGGGACACCGGGGAGCTGTTTTTT

d_call: NA
v_call: TRBV9
j_call: TRBJ1-5
clone_size: NA
cdr3_length: 15
cdr3_aa: CASSSTGTLNQPQHF
cdr3_nt: TGTGCCAGCAGCTCCACCGGGACACTCAATCAGCCCCAGCATTTT

d_call: NA
v_call: TRBV29-1
j_call: TRBJ2-5
clone_size: NA
cdr3_length: 12
cdr3_aa: CSVRQTQETQYF
cdr3_nt: TGCAGCGTTCGCCAGACACAAGAGACCCAGTACTTC

d_call: TRBD1
v_call: TRBV7-9
j_call: TRBJ1-1
clone_size: NA
cdr3_length: 15
cdr3_aa: CASSHSGTENTEAFF
cdr3_nt: TGTGCCAGCAGCCACTCCGGGACAGAGAACACTGAAGCTTTCTTT

d_call: NA
v_call: TRBV5-1
j_call: TRBJ1-4
clone_size: NA
cdr3_length: 15
cdr3_aa: CASSLLQSPNEKLFF
cdr3_nt: TGCGCCAGCAGCCTATTACAGAGCCCAAATGAAAAACTGTTTTTT

d_call: NA
v_call: TRBV5-1
j_call: TRBJ2-5
clone_size: NA
cdr3_length: 15
cdr3_aa: CASSLGGGVQETQYF
cdr3_nt: TGCGCCAGCAGCTTAGGGGGAGGGGTCCAAGAGACCCAGTACTTC

d_call: NA
v_call: TRBV4-1
j_call: TRBJ1-1
clone_size: NA
cdr3_length: 15
cdr3_aa: CASSQAPAGAPYVFF
cdr3_nt: TGCGCCAGCAGCCAAGCCCCCGCAGGGGCCCCCTACGTTTTCTTT

d_call: NA
v_call: TRBV6-5
j_call: TRBJ1-2
clone_size: NA
cdr3_length: 13
cdr3_aa: CASSSLIRPGYTF
cdr3_nt: TGTGCCAGCAGTTCCCTAATTCGTCCGGGCTACACCTTC

d_call: NA
v_call: TRBV7-9
j_call: TRBJ2-7
clone_size: NA
cdr3_length: 14
cdr3_aa: CASSWSDSAYEQYF
cdr3_nt: TGTGCCAGCAGCTGGTCGGACTCGGCCTACGAGCAGTACTTC

d_call: NA
v_call: TRBV19
j_call: TRBJ2-7
clone_size: NA
cdr3_length: 14
cdr3_aa: CASSIGVYSYEQYF
cdr3_nt: TGTGCCAGTAGTATTGGGGTCTACTCCTACGAGCAGTACTTC

d_call: NA
v_call: TRBV7-3
j_call: TRBJ2-7
clone_size: NA
cdr3_length: 15
cdr3_aa: CASSLIRAETYEQYF
cdr3_nt: TGTGCCAGCAGCTTAATTCGGGCCGAGACCTACGAGCAGTACTTC

d_call: NA
v_call: TRBV6-1
j_call: TRBJ2-5
clone_size: NA
cdr3_length: 15
cdr3_aa: CASSEAQGRRETQYF
cdr3_nt: TGTGCCAGCAGTGAAGCACAGGGACGCAGGGAGACCCAGTACTTC

d_call: TRBD2
v_call: TRBV10-2
j_call: TRBJ2-7
clone_size: NA
cdr3_length: 15
cdr3_aa: CASSGLAGGPGEQYF
cdr3_nt: TGCGCCAGCAGTGGACTAGCGGGAGGGCCTGGCGAGCAGTACTTC

d_call: NA
v_call: TRBV19
j_call: TRBJ2-3
clone_size: NA
cdr3_length: 10
cdr3_aa: CASIGDTQYF
cdr3_nt: TGTGCCAGCATAGGAGATACGCAGTATTTT

d_call: NA
v_call: TRBV19
j_call: TRBJ2-3
clone_size: NA
cdr3_length: 13
cdr3_aa: CASSPLGTDTQYF
cdr3_nt: TGTGCCAGTAGTCCTCTGGGCACAGATACGCAGTATTTT

d_call: NA
v_call: TRBV5-1
j_call: TRBJ2-7
clone_size: NA
cdr3_length: 14
cdr3_aa: CASSYSGAGDEQYF
cdr3_nt: TGCGCCAGCAGTTATTCGGGAGCTGGTGACGAGCAGTACTTC

d_call: TRBD1
v_call: TRBV5-1
j_call: TRBJ2-5
clone_size: once
cdr3_length: 14
cdr3_aa: CASSPRQGQAAQYF
cdr3_nt: TGCGCCAGCAGCCCCAGACAGGGCCAGGCCGCCCAGTACTTC

d_call: NA
v_call: TRBV5-1
j_call: TRBJ1-2
clone_size: once
cdr3_length: 13
cdr3_aa: CASSFQANYGYTF
cdr3_nt: TGCGCCAGCAGCTTCCAGGCCAACTATGGCTACACCTTC

d_call: NA
v_call: TRBV6-1
j_call: TRBJ2-2
clone_size: NA
cdr3_length: 14
cdr3_aa: CASSEDRYTGELFF
cdr3_nt: TGTGCCAGCAGTGAAGACAGATACACCGGGGAGCTGTTTTTT